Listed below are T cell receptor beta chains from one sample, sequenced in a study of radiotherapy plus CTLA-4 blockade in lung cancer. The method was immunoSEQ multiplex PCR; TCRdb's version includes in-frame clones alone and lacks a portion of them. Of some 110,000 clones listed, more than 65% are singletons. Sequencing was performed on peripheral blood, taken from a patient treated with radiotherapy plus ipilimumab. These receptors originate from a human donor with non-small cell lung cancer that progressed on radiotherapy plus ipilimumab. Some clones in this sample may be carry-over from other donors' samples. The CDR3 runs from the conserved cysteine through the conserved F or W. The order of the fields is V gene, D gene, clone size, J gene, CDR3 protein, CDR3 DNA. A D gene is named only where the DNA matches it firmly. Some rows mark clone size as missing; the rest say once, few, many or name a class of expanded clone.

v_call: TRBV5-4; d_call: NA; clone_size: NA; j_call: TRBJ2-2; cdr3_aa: CASSPFGANTGELFF; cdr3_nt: TGTGCCAGCAGCCCCTTCGGGGCTAACACCGGGGAGCTGTTTTTT
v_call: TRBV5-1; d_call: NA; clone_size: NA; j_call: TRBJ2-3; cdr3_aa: CASSPRTDTQYF; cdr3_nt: TGCGCCAGCAGCCCAAGGACCGATACGCAGTATTTT
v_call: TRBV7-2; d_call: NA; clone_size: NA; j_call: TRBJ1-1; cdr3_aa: CASSSTGMNTEAFF; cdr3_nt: TGTGCCAGCAGCTCCACAGGGATGAACACTGAAGCTTTCTTT
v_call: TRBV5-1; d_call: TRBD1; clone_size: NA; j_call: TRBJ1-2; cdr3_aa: CASSLGTGGIGYTF; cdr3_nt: TGCGCCAGCAGCTTGGGGACAGGGGGAATCGGCTACACCTTC
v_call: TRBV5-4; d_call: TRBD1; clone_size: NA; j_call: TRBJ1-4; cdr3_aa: CASSSGQGVTNEKLFF; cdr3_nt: TGTGCCAGCAGCTCGGGACAGGGGGTCACTAATGAAAAACTGTTTTTT
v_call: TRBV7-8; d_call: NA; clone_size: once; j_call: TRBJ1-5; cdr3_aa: CASSITGFGDQPQHF; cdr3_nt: TGTGCCAGCAGCATTACAGGGTTCGGAGATCAGCCCCAGCATTTT
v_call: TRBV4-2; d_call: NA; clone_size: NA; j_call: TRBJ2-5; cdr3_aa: CASSQGSPGEETQYF; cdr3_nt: TGTGCCAGCAGCCAAGGATCCCCCGGGGAAGAGACCCAGTACTTC
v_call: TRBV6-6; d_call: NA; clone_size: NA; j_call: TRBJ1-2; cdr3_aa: CASSYEGNYGYTF; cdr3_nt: TGTGCCAGCAGTTACGAGGGAAACTATGGCTACACCTTC
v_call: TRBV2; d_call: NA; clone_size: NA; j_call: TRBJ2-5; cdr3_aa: CASSVQGYQETQYF; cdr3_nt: TGTGCCAGCAGTGTTCAGGGTTATCAGGAGACCCAGTACTTC
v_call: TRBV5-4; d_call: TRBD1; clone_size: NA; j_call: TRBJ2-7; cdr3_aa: CASSLGQGVIYEQYF; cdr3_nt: TGTGCCAGCAGCTTGGGACAGGGGGTGATCTACGAGCAGTACTTC
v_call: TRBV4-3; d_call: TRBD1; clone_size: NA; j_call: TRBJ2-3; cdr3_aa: CTSSQGWTGGTDTQYF; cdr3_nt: TGCACCAGCAGCCAAGGATGGACAGGGGGTACAGATACGCAGTATTTT
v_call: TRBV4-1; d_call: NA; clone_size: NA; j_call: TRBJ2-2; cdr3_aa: CASSQLQGLNTGELFF; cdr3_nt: TGCGCCAGCAGCCAACTCCAGGGACTTAACACCGGGGAGCTGTTTTTT
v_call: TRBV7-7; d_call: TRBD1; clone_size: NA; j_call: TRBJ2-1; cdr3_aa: CASSTAGGLGEQFF; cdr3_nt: TGTGCTAGCAGCACAGCAGGGGGTCTCGGTGAGCAGTTCTTC
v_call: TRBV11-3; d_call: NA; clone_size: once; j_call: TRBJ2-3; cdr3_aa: CASSLGRGSRSTDTQYF; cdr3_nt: TGTGCCAGCAGCTTAGGTAGGGGCAGTCGGAGCACAGATACGCAGTATTTT
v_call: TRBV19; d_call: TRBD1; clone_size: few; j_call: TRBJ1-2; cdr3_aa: CASSQGTAYGYTF; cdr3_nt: TGTGCCAGTAGCCAAGGGACAGCTTATGGCTACACCTTC
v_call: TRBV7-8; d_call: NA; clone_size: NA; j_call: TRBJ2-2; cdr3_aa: CASSLGGRTGELFF; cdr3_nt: TGTGCCAGCAGCTTAGGGGGTCGGACCGGGGAGCTGTTTTTT
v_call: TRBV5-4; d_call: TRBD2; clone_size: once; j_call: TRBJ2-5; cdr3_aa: CASRQTSGGRQETQYF; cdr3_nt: TGTGCCAGCAGACAAACTAGCGGGGGGAGGCAAGAGACCCAGTACTTC
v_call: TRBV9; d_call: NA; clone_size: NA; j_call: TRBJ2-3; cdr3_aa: CASSATPGQRGRGDTQYF; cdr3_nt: TGTGCCAGCAGCGCCACACCCGGACAGAGAGGGCGGGGGGATACGCAGTATTTT
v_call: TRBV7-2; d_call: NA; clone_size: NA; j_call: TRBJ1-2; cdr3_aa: CASSLRPDSGNGYTF; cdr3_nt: TGTGCCAGCAGCTTAAGACCGGACAGCGGGAATGGCTACACCTTC
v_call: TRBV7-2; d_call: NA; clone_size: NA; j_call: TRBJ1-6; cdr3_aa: CASSFLNSPLHF; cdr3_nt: TGTGCCAGCAGCTTCTTAAATTCACCCCTCCACTTT
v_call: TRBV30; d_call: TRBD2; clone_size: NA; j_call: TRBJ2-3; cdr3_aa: CAWNLAGGPTDTQYF; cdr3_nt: TGTGCCTGGAATCTAGCGGGGGGGCCCACAGATACGCAGTATTTT
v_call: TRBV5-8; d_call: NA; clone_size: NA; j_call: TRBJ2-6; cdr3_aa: CASSLIWASSGANVLTF; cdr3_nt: TGTGCCAGCAGCTTGATTTGGGCGAGCTCTGGGGCCAACGTCCTGACTTTC
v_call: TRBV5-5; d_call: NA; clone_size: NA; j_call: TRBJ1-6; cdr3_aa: CASSLVYTVDNSPLHF; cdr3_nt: TGTGCCAGCAGCTTGGTGTACACAGTTGATAATTCACCCCTCCACTTT
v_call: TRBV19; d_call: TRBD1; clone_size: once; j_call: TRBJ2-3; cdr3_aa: CASSGTGPPTDTQYF; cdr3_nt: TGTGCCAGTAGCGGGACAGGCCCACCCACAGATACGCAGTATTTT
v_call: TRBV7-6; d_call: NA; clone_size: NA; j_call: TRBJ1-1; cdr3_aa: CASSSQVNTEAFF; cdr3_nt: TGTGCCAGCAGCTCCCAGGTGAACACTGAAGCTTTCTTT
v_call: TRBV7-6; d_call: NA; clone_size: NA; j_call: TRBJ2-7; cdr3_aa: CASRRQETSYEQYF; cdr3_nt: TGTGCCAGCAGGCGGCAGGAGACCTCCTACGAGCAGTACTTC
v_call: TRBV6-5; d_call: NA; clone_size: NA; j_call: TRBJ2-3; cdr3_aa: CVSRRDSTDTQYF; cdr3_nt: TGTGTGTCACGTAGGGACAGCACAGATACGCAGTATTTT
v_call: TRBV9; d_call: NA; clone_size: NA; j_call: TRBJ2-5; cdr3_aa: CASSVTGTSQETQYF; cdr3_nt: TGTGCCAGCAGCGTAACCGGGACGTCACAAGAGACCCAGTACTTC
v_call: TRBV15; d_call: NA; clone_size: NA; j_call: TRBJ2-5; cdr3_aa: CATSTPGRQETQYF; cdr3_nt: TGTGCCACCAGCACCCCAGGAAGACAAGAGACCCAGTACTTC
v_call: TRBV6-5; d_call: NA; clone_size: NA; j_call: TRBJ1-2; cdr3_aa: CASSYSIQVAYGYTF; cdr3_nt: TGTGCCAGCAGTTACTCGATCCAAGTGGCCTATGGCTACACCTTC
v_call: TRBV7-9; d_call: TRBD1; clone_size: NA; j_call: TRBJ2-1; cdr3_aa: CASSSQTSYRGHSYNEQFF; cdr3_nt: TGTGCCAGCAGCTCCCAGACCTCATACAGGGGACACTCCTACAATGAGCAGTTCTTC
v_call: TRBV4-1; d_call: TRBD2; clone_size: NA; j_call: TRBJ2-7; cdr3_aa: CASSQITSGGIEQYF; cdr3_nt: TGCGCCAGCAGCCAAATTACTAGCGGGGGGATCGAGCAGTACTTC
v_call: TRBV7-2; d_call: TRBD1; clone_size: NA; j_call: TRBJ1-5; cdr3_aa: CASSLAGDRLGQPQHF; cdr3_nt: TGTGCCAGCAGCTTAGCTGGGGACAGGCTAGGTCAGCCCCAGCATTTT
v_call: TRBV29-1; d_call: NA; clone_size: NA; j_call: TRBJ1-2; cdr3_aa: CSVAGNYGYTF; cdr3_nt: TGCAGCGTTGCGGGTAACTATGGCTACACCTTC
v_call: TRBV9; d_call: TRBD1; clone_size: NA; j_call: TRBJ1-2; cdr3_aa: CASTLGGQGNGYTF; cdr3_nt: TGTGCCAGCACTCTAGGCGGACAGGGTAATGGCTACACCTTC
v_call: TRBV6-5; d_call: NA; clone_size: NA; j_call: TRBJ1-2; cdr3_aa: CASSYNTIRGDYGYTF; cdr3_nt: TGTGCCAGCAGTTATAACACCATCAGGGGAGACTATGGCTACACCTTC
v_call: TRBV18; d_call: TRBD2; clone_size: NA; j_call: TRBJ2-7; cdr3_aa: CASSYEVSGVSYEQYF; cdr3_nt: TGTGCCAGCTCCTACGAAGTTAGCGGGGTCTCCTACGAGCAGTACTTC
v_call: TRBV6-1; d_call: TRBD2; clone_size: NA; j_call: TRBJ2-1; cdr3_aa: CASSEHLAGGSEQFF; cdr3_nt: TGTGCCAGCAGTGAACACTTAGCGGGGGGCAGTGAGCAGTTCTTC
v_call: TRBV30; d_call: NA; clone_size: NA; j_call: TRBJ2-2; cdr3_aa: CAWSVRVGAVGELFF; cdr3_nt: TGTGCCTGGAGTGTACGGGTAGGGGCCGTCGGGGAGCTGTTTTTT
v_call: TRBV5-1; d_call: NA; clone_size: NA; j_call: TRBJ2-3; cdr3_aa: CASSQTPPGQLTDTQYF; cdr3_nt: TGCGCCAGCAGCCAAACCCCACCGGGACAACTAACAGATACGCAGTATTTT
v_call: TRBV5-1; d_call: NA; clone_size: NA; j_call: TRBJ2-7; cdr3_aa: CASSLGLYEQYF; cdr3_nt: TGCGCCAGCAGCTTGGGGCTGTACGAGCAGTACTTC
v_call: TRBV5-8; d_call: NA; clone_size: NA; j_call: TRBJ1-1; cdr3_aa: CASRQQGTEAFF; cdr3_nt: TGTGCCAGCAGACAACAGGGTACTGAAGCTTTCTTT
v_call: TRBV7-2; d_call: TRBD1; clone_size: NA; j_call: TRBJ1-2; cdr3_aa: CASSTSAGTDFGYTF; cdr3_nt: TGTGCCAGCAGCACCTCAGCCGGGACAGACTTTGGCTACACCTTC
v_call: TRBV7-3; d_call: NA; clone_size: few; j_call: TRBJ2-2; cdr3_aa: CASTPNSNTGELFF; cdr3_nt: TGTGCCAGCACCCCTAACAGTAACACCGGGGAGCTGTTTTTT
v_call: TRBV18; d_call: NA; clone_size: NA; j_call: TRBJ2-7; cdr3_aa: CASSPTGLSTYEQYF; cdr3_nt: TGTGCCAGCTCACCCACAGGGTTAAGTACCTACGAGCAGTACTTC
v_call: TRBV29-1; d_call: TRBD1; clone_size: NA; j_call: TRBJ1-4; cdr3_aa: CSVVWDRSNEKLFF; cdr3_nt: TGCAGCGTTGTTTGGGACAGGAGTAATGAAAAACTGTTTTTT
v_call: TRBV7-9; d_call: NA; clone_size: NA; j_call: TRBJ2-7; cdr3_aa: CASSWDLLYEQYF; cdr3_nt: TGTGCCAGCAGCTGGGACCTGCTCTACGAGCAGTACTTC